This T cell receptor (beta chain) was identified in a study of blood T cell repertoires in COVID-19. Sequencing was performed with immunoSEQ multiplex PCR; in TCRdb, only in-frame clones are kept and a portion is missing. This sample has roughly 220,000 clones, with roughly 84% found just once. CDR1 is LGHNA and CDR2 is YNFKEQ in the germline V gene. Trimming stripped 0 bases from V and 6 bases from J, with 6 bases between. This CDR3 is 12 amino acids long. There are many counts of this clone. The chain couples TRBV4-2 to TRBJ2-7; D unresolved. This receptor was identified in a woman aged 40 to 50 who had recovered from COVID-19. Sequencing was performed on peripheral blood. The CDR3 spells CASSQDLIEQYF. The CDR3, as DNA: TGTGCCAGCAGCCAAGATCTTATCGAGCAGTACTTC.